Listed below are T cell receptor beta chains from one sample, sequenced in a study of OX40 agonist ivuxolimab in advanced cancers. Method: immunoSEQ multiplex PCR; TCRdb's copy keeps in-frame clones and lacks some. This sample has tens of thousands of clones, with just over 85% found just once. The source material was CD4+ or CD8+ T cells sorted from blood, sampled in a trial of the OX40 agonist ivuxolimab. The receptors shown here come from an adult with an advanced solid tumor such as melanoma, head and neck, liver or kidney cancer. The CDR3 runs from the conserved cysteine through the conserved F or W. The D gene is left open where the match is weak. Clone size is shown for a subset of rows, as once, few, many or a class of expanded clone.

V,D,J,size,CDR3,DNA
TRBV10-3,NA,TRBJ2-1,NA,CAISGVTGRNIEQFF,TGTGCCATCAGTGGGGTGACAGGGAGGAATATTGAGCAGTTCTTC
TRBV18,NA,TRBJ2-7,NA,CASSPDRSSYEQYF,TGTGCCAGCTCACCAGACAGGTCAAGCTACGAGCAGTACTTC
TRBV5-1,NA,TRBJ2-7,NA,CASSLANLQGPREQYF,TGCGCCAGCAGCTTGGCTAATCTCCAGGGTCCCCGCGAGCAGTACTTC
TRBV5-1,TRBD1,TRBJ1-4,NA,CASSSTGDSEKLLF,TGCGCCAGCAGCTCGACAGGGGATAGCGAAAAACTGCTTTTT
TRBV5-1,NA,TRBJ2-1,NA,CASSPGLSAGNEQFF,TGCGCCAGCAGCCCCGGACTGAGCGCGGGCAATGAGCAGTTCTTC
TRBV28,TRBD2,TRBJ2-3,NA,CASSLSGLAGGSSTDTQYF,TGTGCCAGCAGTTTATCGGGACTAGCGGGGGGTTCTAGCACAGATACGCAGTATTTT
TRBV21-1,NA,TRBJ1-6,NA,CASSKAVPRKRPLHF,TGTGCCAGCAGCAAAGCGGTCCCTCGGAAAAGGCCCCTCCACTTT
TRBV12-5,TRBD1,TRBJ1-1,few,CASGSRTGPFEAFF,TGTGCTAGTGGTTCGCGGACAGGGCCGTTTGAAGCTTTCTTT
TRBV6-6,NA,TRBJ1-5,NA,CASREGGGQPQHF,TGTGCCAGCAGGGAGGGGGGAGGTCAGCCCCAGCATTTT
TRBV7-3,TRBD2,TRBJ2-1,NA,CASSHQGRTSGFNEQFF,TGTGCCAGCAGCCACCAGGGGCGGACTAGCGGCTTCAATGAGCAGTTCTTC
TRBV5-6,NA,TRBJ1-1,NA,CASSLGVNTEAFF,TGTGCCAGCAGCTTGGGGGTGAACACTGAAGCTTTCTTT
TRBV7-8,NA,TRBJ1-1,NA,CASSPGGARTEAFF,TGTGCCAGCAGCCCCGGGGGGGCGAGAACTGAAGCTTTCTTT
TRBV14,NA,TRBJ1-5,NA,CASSQDEGQPQHF,TGTGCCAGCAGCCAAGACGAGGGTCAGCCCCAGCATTTT
TRBV2,TRBD1,TRBJ1-3,NA,CASSVGRGAGNTIYF,TGTGCCAGCAGTGTCGGCAGGGGGGCTGGAAACACCATATATTTT
TRBV28,TRBD1,TRBJ2-7,NA,CASSPPTTGAHYEQYF,TGTGCCAGCAGTCCCCCCACGACAGGGGCCCACTACGAGCAGTACTTC
TRBV7-3,NA,TRBJ2-1,once,CASSRTGGPYNEQFF,TGTGCCAGCAGCCGAACCGGAGGTCCCTACAATGAGCAGTTCTTC